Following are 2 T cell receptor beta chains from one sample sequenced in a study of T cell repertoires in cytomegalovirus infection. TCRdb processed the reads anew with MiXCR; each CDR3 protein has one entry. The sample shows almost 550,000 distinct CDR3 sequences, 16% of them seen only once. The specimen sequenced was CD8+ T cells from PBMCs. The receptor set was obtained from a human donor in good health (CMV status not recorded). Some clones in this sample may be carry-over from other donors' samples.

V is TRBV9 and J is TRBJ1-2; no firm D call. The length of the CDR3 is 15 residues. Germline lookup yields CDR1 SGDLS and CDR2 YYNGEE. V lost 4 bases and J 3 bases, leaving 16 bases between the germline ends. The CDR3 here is CASSSDGAPHYGYTF. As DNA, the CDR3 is TGTGCCAGCAGCTCGGACGGTGCGCCCCACTATGGCTACACCTTC.

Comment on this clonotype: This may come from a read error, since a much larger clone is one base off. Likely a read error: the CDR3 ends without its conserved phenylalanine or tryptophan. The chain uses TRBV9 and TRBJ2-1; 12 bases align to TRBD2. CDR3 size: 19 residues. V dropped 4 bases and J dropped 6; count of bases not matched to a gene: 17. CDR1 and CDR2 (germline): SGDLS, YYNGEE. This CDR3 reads CASSYPTSGRQGGGNEQFY. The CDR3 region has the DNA TGTGCCAGCAGCTACCCGACTAGCGGGAGACAAGGGGGGGGCAATGAGCAGTTCTAC.